This is a list of T cell receptor beta chains from one sample in a study of T cell repertoires in aging, cancer and after chemotherapy. TCRdb itself ran the multiplex PCR reads through MiXCR, one entry per CDR3 protein. In the table there are more than 15,000 distinct CDR3 sequences, approximately 46% of which are singletons. The sequenced sample was blood. These receptor sequences come from a human donor in good health. Each CDR3 is given with its conserved first and last residue. The D gene is left open where the match is weak. Where a row states a size, it is once, few, many or the class of an expanded clone; other rows omit it.

cdr3_length | j_call | d_call | clone_size | v_call | cdr3_aa
16 | TRBJ1-1 | - | - | TRBV5-6 | CASSFRSTQKGTEAFF
13 | TRBJ1-5 | - | - | TRBV29-1 | CSARKAPDQPQHF
14 | TRBJ2-6 | - | medium-sized | TRBV19 | CASSIDSGANVLTF
17 | TRBJ2-7 | TRBD2 | - | TRBV27 | CASSPDGGGRGSYEQYF
11 | TRBJ1-1 | TRBD1 | - | TRBV6-5 | CASIKQGRAFF
15 | TRBJ1-2 | TRBD1 | few | TRBV19 | CASSTGTGLLYGYTF
14 | TRBJ2-1 | - | medium-sized | TRBV19 | CASSIGNLYNEQFF
16 | TRBJ2-1 | TRBD1 | - | TRBV15 | CATSRDAQGAGNEQFF
14 | TRBJ2-5 | TRBD1 | medium-sized | TRBV19 | CATSGTGDVETQYF
13 | TRBJ2-7 | - | - | TRBV19 | CASSTSSGMEQYF
15 | TRBJ2-2 | - | few | TRBV6-5 | CASTDDWGAGGELFF
13 | TRBJ2-7 | - | - | TRBV6-5 | CASVRDGTYEQYF
16 | TRBJ2-1 | TRBD2 | few | TRBV11-1 | CASTGQGTSGRNEQFF
15 | TRBJ2-5 | TRBD2 | medium-sized | TRBV29-1 | CSVEGPAGGRETQYF
15 | TRBJ2-5 | TRBD1 | - | TRBV13 | CASSFPGQGRETQYF
16 | TRBJ2-3 | - | few | TRBV11-1 | CASILDGDAGTDTQYF
15 | TRBJ2-3 | - | - | TRBV27 | CASRRAVDLGDTQYF
17 | TRBJ2-7 | - | - | TRBV15 | CATSKHMNPIAAYEQYF